The 24 T cell receptor beta chains below were found in one sample sequenced in a study of T-cell memory formation after mild COVID-19. From the 5' RACE reads, TCRdb called clonotypes with MiXCR, one entry per CDR3 protein. The sample yields about 620,000 distinct CDR3 sequences, roughly 17% seen once. Source material: PBMCs or a T cell subset sorted from them (not recorded which). Receptor source: an adult woman who had mild COVID-19 (a few samples of this study predate the infection). Cell type and time point are not known.

The chain recombines TRBV11-2 with TRBJ2-5, with D unclear. Germline V gives CDR1 SGHAT, CDR2 FQNNGV. The CDR3 is made up of 14 amino acids. The V gene lost 0 bases and the J gene lost 5 bases, with 10 bases spanning the gap. The CDR3 region has the DNA TGTGCCAGCAGCTTAGATAGTGTATCGGAGACCCAGTACTTC. Protein sequence: CASSLDSVSETQYF.

This clonotype has just a few counts. The chain employs TRBV6-5 and TRBJ2-3, with TRBD1 identical over 9 bases. CDR3 size: 17 residues. The junction had 13 bases not matched to a gene; V was cut back by 0 bases and J by 9 bases. Germline assignment: CDR1 MNHEY and CDR2 SVGAGI. CDR3 nucleotide sequence: TGTGCCAGCAGTTACTCCGCAGGACAGGGGAGCGGGAAAACGCAGTATTTT. This gives the protein CASSYSAGQGSGKTQYF.

This clonotype showed up just a few times. The J gene is TRBJ2-5, the V gene TRBV29-1; a possible D gene is TRBD2 (6 bases). Germline loops: CDR1 SQVTM, CDR2 ANQGSEA. V lost 6 bases, J lost 1 base, and 9 bases lay in between. The CDR3 has 12 amino acids. CDR3 in DNA: TGCAGCGTCGGGGGATTCCAAGAGACCCAGTACTTC. Translating it yields CSVGGFQETQYF. The variable domain in full, completed from reference TRBV29-1 and TRBJ2-5, reads SAVISQKPSRDICQRGTSLTIQCQVDSQVTMMFWYRQQPGQSLTLIATANQGSEATYESGFVIDKFPISRPNLTFSTLTVSNMSPEDSSIYLCSVGGFQETQYFGPGTRLLVL.

The V gene is TRBV6-5, the J gene TRBJ2-4, with unresolved D. This CDR3 has 14 amino acids. Trimming removed 6 bases from V and 7 bases from J, with 16 bases in between. Germline CDR1 reads MNHEY; CDR2 reads SVGAGI. This CDR3 is CASSPPYDRNIQYF. The CDR3, as DNA: TGTGCCAGCAGCCCCCCGTACGATAGGAACATTCAGTACTTC.

The table lists this clonotype with a few counts. The chain combines TRBV12-3 or TRBV12-4 with TRBJ2-1; D not resolved. CDR3 length: 14 amino acids. Trimming removed 3 bases at V and 5 bases at J, with 11 bases between. The CDR3 spells CASSFGVLNNEQFF. The DNA of the CDR3 is TGTGCCAGCAGTTTTGGCGTCTTGAACAATGAGCAGTTCTTC.

This chain connects TRBV4-1 to TRBJ2-7; a weak D match, TRBD2 (5 bases). Germline CDR1 MGHRA, CDR2 YSYEKL. This CDR3 comprises 14 residues. V dropped 0 bases and J dropped 4 bases, with 10 bases sitting between them. This CDR3 is CASSQEGVGYEQYF. As DNA, the CDR3 is TGCGCCAGCAGCCAAGAGGGAGTGGGGTACGAGCAGTACTTC.

The CDR3 loop reads CASRTTGVGTDTQYF. CDR3 sequence (DNA): TGTGCCAGCAGGACAACAGGGGTCGGCACAGATACGCAGTATTTT. The J gene is TRBJ2-3, the V gene TRBV6-5, with TRBD1 matching 7 bases. This CDR3 comprises 15 residues. CDR1 is MNHEY and CDR2 is SVGAGI in the germline V gene. V lost 6 bases, J lost 1 base, and 7 bases stayed unmatched.

The rearrangement uses TRBV6-6 and TRBJ2-1, with 11 bases lining up with TRBD2. V trimming: 6 bases; J trimming: 2 bases; junction bases outside the gene matches: 3. There are 15 residues in the CDR3. CDR1 is MNHNY and CDR2 is SVGAGI in the germline V gene (reference sequence). This CDR3 is CASRGLAVTYNEQFF. CDR3 DNA: TGTGCCAGCAGGGGACTAGCGGTGACCTACAATGAGCAGTTCTTC.

This clonotype has just a few counts. The chain links TRBV6-2 or TRBV6-3 to TRBJ2-1; the D is unclear. Germline-derived CDR1 and CDR2 are MNHEY and SVGEGT. CDR3 length: 14 amino acids. V was pared by 2 bases and J by 12 bases, with 17 bases between. The CDR3 region has the DNA TGTGCCAGCAGTTACCGAAGGTCGTCGGGCACGCAGTTCTTC. Amino acids: CASSYRRSSGTQFF.

This clonotype was picked up a small number of times. The chain links TRBV7-9 to TRBJ1-1; no firm D call. Trimming took off 6 bases at V and 1 base at J, with 12 bases between the two ends. The germline V gene has CDR1 SEHNR and CDR2 FQNEAQ (reference sequence). This CDR3 is 14 amino acids long. CDR3: CASSRTGENTEAFF. In nucleotides, the CDR3 is TGTGCCAGCAGTCGTACTGGGGAGAACACTGAAGCTTTCTTT.

The V and J genes are TRBV7-6 and TRBJ2-3; 12 nucleotides agree with TRBD2. Per germline, CDR1 SGHVS and CDR2 FNYEAQ. V gave up 0 bases and J gave up 2 bases; unmatched junction bases: 6. This CDR3 is 18 amino acids long. The CDR3 DNA is TGTGCCAGCAGCTTAGCAGGGGGACTAGCGGGTTACACAGATACGCAGTATTTT. Amino acid sequence: CASSLAGGLAGYTDTQYF.

This clonotype was observed a few times. The chain links TRBV11-2 to TRBJ2-3; D is perhaps TRBD2 (6 bases). This CDR3 spans 14 amino acids. V dropped 10 bases and J dropped 2 bases, with 16 bases sitting between them. Looked up from germline, CDR1 is SGHAT and CDR2 is FQNNGV. CDR3 protein: CATTAGLPTDTQYF. CDR3 DNA sequence: TGTGCCACCACCGCGGGACTGCCCACAGATACGCAGTATTTT.

This clonotype was counted between two and nine times. The chain joins TRBV9 to TRBJ1-1; D remains unclear. Trimming removed 0 bases at V and 11 bases at J, with 14 bases between. CDR3 size: 13 residues. CDR1 is SGDLS, CDR2 YYNGEE, per germline. CDR3 sequence: CASSVVEASQAFF. CDR3 DNA sequence: TGTGCCAGCAGCGTAGTAGAGGCCAGCCAGGCTTTCTTT.

The chain uses TRBV29-1 and TRBJ2-1; 10 bases fit TRBD2. Germline trimming cut 7 bases from V and 16 bases from J; bases unmatched to any gene: 13. In germline, CDR1 is SQVTM, CDR2 ANQGSEA. The CDR3 spans 12 residues. CDR3 in amino acids: CSAGGLAGEPFF. CDR3 bases: TGCAGCGCCGGGGGTCTAGCGGGAGAGCCTTTCTTC.

The rearrangement links TRBV25-1 to TRBJ2-7; possibly TRBD1 for D (5 bases). The CDR3 runs 12 residues. Per germline, CDR1 MGHDK and CDR2 SYGVNS. V was shortened by 4 bases and J by 4 bases, with 8 bases between the two germline ends. The CDR3 DNA follows: TGTGCCAGCAGTGGCAGGGAATACGAGCAGTACTTC. Protein product: CASSGREYEQYF.

The chain links TRBV6-4 to TRBJ2-3; 12 bases fit TRBD1. V was pared by 5 bases and J by 3 bases, with 6 bases of the junction left unmatched. The length of the CDR3 is 16 residues. The germline CDR1 and CDR2 sequences are MRHNA and SNTAGT. For the CDR3, the DNA is TGTGCCAGCAGTACCGGGACAGGGGGCCGAACAGATACGCAGTATTTT. Translation gives CASSTGTGGRTDTQYF.

The chain employs TRBV21-1 and TRBJ2-1; the table's D call, TRBD1, was not checked against the DNA. TRBV21-1 has pseudogene status. The CDR3 loop spans 18 amino acids. The CDR3 coding sequence is TGTGCCAGCAGCAAAGGTCAGATGGGGCGGGGCTCCTACAATGAGCAGTTCTTC. Amino acid sequence: CASSKGQMGRGSYNEQFF.

This clonotype has a handful of counts. The V and J genes are TRBV20-1 and TRBJ2-3; TRBD2 aligns across 8 bases. This CDR3 contains 16 residues. Unmatched junction bases numbered 11, after V lost 6 bases and J lost 0 bases. CDR1 and CDR2 (germline): DFQATT, SNEGSKA (reference sequence). The CDR3 DNA reads as TGCAGTGCCCCCTGGGGCGGGGGGACGAGCACAGATACGCAGTATTTT. As protein: CSAPWGGGTSTDTQYF.

The chain is built from TRBV3-1 and TRBJ2-3; 14 bases fit TRBD2. V lost 0 bases to trimming and J lost 4 bases; unmatched junction nucleotides: 6. Germline lookup yields CDR1 LGHDT and CDR2 YNNKEL (reference sequence). CDR3 size: 18 residues. The CDR3 here is CASSQEGLAGVRADTQYF. CDR3 sequence (DNA): TGTGCCAGCAGCCAAGAGGGACTAGCGGGAGTAAGGGCAGATACGCAGTATTTT.

J is TRBJ1-5 and V is TRBV30, with D possibly being TRBD1 (5 bases). Germline CDR1 reads GTSNPN; CDR2 reads SVGIG (reference sequence). The V end lost 5 bases, the J end lost 2 bases, and 13 bases lay between the germline ends. The CDR3 has 14 residues. The CDR3, as DNA: TGTGCCTGGCGAACCGGGACGGGCAATCAGCCCCAGCATTTT. Protein product: CAWRTGTGNQPQHF.

This clonotype has only a few counts. The chain employs TRBV5-4 and TRBJ2-7; D not resolved. Germline V CDR1 and CDR2: SGHNT, YYREEE (reference sequence). The CDR3 has 14 amino acids. Deletions cut 0 bases from V and 7 bases from J, with 14 bases between. For the CDR3, the DNA is TGTGCCAGCAGCTTGGATGCGAACGTGGGTGAGCAGTACTTC. Protein: CASSLDANVGEQYF. Full variable domain (missing parts from reference TRBV5-4 and TRBJ2-7): ETGVTQSPTHLIKTRGQQVTLRCSSQSGHNTVSWYQQALGQGPQFIFQYYREEENGRGNFPPRFSGLQFPNYSSELNVNALELDDSALYLCASSLDANVGEQYFGPGTRLTVT.

The chain uses TRBV6-5 and TRBJ2-5, with a possible D match to TRBD2 (5 bases). The CDR3 is made up of 14 amino acids. V lost 6 bases and J lost 1, with 12 bases in between. Germline loops: CDR1 MNHEY, CDR2 SVGAGI. The chain's CDR3 is CASSQERSQETQYF. The CDR3 DNA sequence: TGTGCCAGCAGCCAGGAGCGGAGCCAAGAGACCCAGTACTTC.

V usage is TRBV9 and J usage is TRBJ2-7; D is possibly TRBD2 (7 bases). CDR1 SGDLS and CDR2 YYNGEE come from the germline V gene. The CDR3 has 15 residues. V lost 0 bases, J lost 1 base, and 11 bases lay in between. CDR3 bases: TGTGCCAGCAGCGTAGGCGGGGGCCAATCCTACGAGCAGTACTTC. Translating gives CASSVGGGQSYEQYF.

The chain couples TRBV6-2 or TRBV6-3 to TRBJ2-3, with D possibly TRBD2 on 5 matching bases. The germline V gene has CDR1 MNHEY and CDR2 SVGEGT. Trimming stripped 0 bases from V and 1 base from J, with 11 bases between. The length of the CDR3 is 16 residues. The CDR3 spells CASSYSRDRRTDTQYF. The CDR3 coding sequence is TGTGCCAGCAGTTACTCGAGGGATCGCCGCACAGATACGCAGTATTTT.